This section outlines one TCR beta chain sequence together with its context. The specificity of this receptor is unknown. No much larger clone exists at a distance of one base, and base qualities are not known. Cut back by 0 bases and 4 bases, the V and J ends lie 7 bases apart. Taken from cysteine to phenylalanine, the CDR3 has 13 residues. The entry retains the CDR3 DNA only, 39 bases that are in frame from base 1. The germline V gene (reference sequence) sets CDR1 to SGHNT and CDR2 to YYREEE. Receptor amplification or capture employed the immunoSEQ multiplex PCR assay. TCRdb carries this immuneACCESS record with in-frame sequences only. Its versions omit some clonotypes, under half of them owing to an unresolved V gene in the studies checked, with the rest unexplained. The sample includes some 16,000 clones, with about 86% observed a single time. The leading ten clones occupy 23% of the sample. The data are from a study of ipilimumab plus nivolumab after autologous stem cell transplantation (dated by TCRdb to about 2021). About the investigation overall: Trial patients received a median of roughly 5 ipilimumab doses and under 10 nivolumab doses. Both primary refractory and relapsed disease were represented in the DLBCL cohort, where 18-month progression-free survival was around 86% and 29%, respectively. Patients undergoing autologous transplant for high-risk diffuse large B cell lymphoma, mature T cell lymphoma, or multiple myeloma were enrolled in the trial. Roughly 35 patients made up the trial's intent-to-treat population. Findings and caveats that apply to the study as a whole: Per the authors, a biologic rationale for further study of the post-transplant checkpoint inhibition approach was offered by T cell receptor repertoire, regulatory T cell phenotype and gut microbiota profiles. Combined checkpoint inhibition as post-transplant consolidation was concluded by the authors to appear tolerable.

Checkpoint therapy was initiated 14 to 28 days after autologous transplant, and ipilimumab was administered at 1 mg/kg intravenously on day 1 of selected weeks. Patients received nivolumab at 3 mg/kg intravenously on day 1 of weeks 1, 4, 7, 10, and every two weeks through week 26. This was a Phase Ib clinical trial that tested ipilimumab plus nivolumab, given as combined checkpoint inhibition, for consolidation following autologous stem cell transplantation. The sequences come from PBMCs, collected in a trial of ipilimumab plus nivolumab as post-transplant consolidation. The rearrangement combines TRBV5-4 with TRBJ1-1; TRBD1 is a possible D gene, resting on 6 matching bases. This receptor was taken from a male donor with diffuse large B-cell lymphoma. Read as DNA, the sequence is TGTGCCAGCAGCTTGGTGGGGGCCACTGAAGCTTTCTTT. Its amino acids are CASSLVGATEAFF.